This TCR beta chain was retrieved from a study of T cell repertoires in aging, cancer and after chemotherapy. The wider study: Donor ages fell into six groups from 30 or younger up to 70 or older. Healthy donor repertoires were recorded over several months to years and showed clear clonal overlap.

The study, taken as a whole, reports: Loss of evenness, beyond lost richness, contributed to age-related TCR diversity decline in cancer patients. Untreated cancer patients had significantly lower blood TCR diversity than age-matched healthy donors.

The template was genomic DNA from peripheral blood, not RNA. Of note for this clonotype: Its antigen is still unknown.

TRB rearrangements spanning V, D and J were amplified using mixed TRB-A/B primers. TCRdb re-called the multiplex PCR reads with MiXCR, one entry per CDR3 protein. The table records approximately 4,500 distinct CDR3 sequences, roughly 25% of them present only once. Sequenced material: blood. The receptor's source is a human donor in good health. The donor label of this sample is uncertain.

Here the CDR3 reads CASSLGGLIPYEQYF. The CDR3 DNA reads TGTGCCAGCAGCTTGGGGGGTCTCATCCCCTACGAGCAGTACTTC. The chain uses TRBV11-1 and TRBJ2-7; TRBD2 might be the D (6 bases). Trimming pared 3 bases from V and 2 bases from J, leaving 14 bases between. This CDR3 has 15 residues. Germline assignment: CDR1 SGHAT and CDR2 FQDESV (reference sequence).